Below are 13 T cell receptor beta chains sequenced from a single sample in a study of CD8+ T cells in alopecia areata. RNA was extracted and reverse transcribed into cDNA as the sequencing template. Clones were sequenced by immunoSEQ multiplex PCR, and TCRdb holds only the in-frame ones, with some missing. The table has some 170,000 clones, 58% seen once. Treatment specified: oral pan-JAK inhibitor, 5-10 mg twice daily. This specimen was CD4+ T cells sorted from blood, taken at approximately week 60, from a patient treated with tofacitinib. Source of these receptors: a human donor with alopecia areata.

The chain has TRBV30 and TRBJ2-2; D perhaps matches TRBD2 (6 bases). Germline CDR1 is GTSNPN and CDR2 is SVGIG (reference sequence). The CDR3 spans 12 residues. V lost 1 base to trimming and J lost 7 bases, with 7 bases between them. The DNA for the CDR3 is TGTGCCTGGAGTGCGGGGGTCGGGGAGCTGTTTTTT. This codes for CAWSAGVGELFF.

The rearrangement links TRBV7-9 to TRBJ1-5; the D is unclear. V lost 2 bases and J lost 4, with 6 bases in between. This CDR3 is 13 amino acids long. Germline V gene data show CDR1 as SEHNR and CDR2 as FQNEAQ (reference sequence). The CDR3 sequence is CASSLSANQPQHF. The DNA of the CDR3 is TGTGCCAGCAGCTTATCGGCGAATCAGCCCCAGCATTTT.

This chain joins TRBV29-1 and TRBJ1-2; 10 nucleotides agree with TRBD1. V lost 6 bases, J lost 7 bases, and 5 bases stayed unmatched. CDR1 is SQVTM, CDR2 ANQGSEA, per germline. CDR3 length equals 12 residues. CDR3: CSVGTGVAGYTF. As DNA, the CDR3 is TGCAGCGTCGGGACAGGGGTGGCTGGCTACACCTTC.

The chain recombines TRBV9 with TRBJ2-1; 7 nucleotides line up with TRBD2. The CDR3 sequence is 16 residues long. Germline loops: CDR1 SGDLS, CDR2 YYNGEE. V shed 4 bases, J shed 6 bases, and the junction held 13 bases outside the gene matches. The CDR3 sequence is CASSWGLLEISNEQFF. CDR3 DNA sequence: TGTGCCAGCAGCTGGGGACTATTGGAAATCAGCAATGAGCAGTTCTTC.

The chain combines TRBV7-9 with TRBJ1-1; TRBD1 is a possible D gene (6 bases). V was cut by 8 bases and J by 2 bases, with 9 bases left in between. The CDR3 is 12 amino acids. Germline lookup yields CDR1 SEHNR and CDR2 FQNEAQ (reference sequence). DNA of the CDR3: TGTGCCAGCCTCAGGGGTAACACTGAAGCTTTCTTT. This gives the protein CASLRGNTEAFF. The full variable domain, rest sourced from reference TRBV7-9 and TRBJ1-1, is DTGVSQNPRHKITKRGQNVTFRCDPISEHNRLYWYRQTLGQGPEFLTYFQNEAQLEKSRLLSDRFSAERPKGSFSTLEIQRTEQGDSAMYLCASLRGNTEAFFGQGTRLTVV.

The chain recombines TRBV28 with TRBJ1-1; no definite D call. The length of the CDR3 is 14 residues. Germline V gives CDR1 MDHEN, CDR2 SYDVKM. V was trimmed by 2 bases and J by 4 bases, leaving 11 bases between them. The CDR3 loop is CASSLGGGRTEAFF. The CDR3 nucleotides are TGTGCCAGCAGTTTAGGTGGAGGGCGCACTGAAGCTTTCTTT.

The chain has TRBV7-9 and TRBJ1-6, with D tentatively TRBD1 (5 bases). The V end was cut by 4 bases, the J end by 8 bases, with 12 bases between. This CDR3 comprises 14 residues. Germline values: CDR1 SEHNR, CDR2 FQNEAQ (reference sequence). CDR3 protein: CASSSGTPYSPLHF. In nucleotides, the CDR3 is TGTGCCAGCAGCTCCGGGACTCCCTATTCACCCCTCCACTTT.

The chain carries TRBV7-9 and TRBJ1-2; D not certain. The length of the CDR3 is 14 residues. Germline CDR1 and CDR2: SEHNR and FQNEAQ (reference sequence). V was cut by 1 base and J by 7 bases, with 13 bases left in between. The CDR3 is CASSLEQYMGGYTF. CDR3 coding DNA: TGTGCCAGCAGCTTAGAACAATACATGGGTGGCTACACCTTC.

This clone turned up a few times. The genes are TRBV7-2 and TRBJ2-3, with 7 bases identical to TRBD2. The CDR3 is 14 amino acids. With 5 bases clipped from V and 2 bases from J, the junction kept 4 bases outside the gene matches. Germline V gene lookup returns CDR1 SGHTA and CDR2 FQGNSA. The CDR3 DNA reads TGTGCCAGCAGCCTCAGCGGGGACACAGATACGCAGTATTTT. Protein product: CASSLSGDTDTQYF.

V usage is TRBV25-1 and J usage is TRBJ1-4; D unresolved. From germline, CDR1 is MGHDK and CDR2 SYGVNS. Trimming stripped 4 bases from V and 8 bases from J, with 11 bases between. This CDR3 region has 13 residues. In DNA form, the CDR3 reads TGTGCCAGCAGTGTAATAGGAGGAGAAAAACTGTTTTTT. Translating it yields CASSVIGGEKLFF.

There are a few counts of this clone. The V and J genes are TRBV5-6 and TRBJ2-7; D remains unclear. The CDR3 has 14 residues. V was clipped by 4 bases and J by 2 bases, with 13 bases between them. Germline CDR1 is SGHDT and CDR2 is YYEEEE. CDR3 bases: TGTGCCAGCAGCAAGTACAGTGGCACCTACGAGCAGTACTTC. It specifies CASSKYSGTYEQYF.

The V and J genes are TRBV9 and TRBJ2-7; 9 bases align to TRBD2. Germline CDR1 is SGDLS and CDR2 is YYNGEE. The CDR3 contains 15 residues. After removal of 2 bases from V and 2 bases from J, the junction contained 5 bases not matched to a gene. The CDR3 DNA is TGTGCCAGCAGCGTTAGCGGGGGCAACACCTACGAGCAGTACTTC. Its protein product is CASSVSGGNTYEQYF.

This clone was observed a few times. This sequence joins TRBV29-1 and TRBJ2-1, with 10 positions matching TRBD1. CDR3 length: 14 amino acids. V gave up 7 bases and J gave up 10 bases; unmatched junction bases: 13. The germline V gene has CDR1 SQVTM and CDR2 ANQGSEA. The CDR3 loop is CSGRADRGLSEQFF. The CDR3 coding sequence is TGCAGCGGCCGGGCGGACAGGGGGTTAAGCGAGCAGTTCTTC.